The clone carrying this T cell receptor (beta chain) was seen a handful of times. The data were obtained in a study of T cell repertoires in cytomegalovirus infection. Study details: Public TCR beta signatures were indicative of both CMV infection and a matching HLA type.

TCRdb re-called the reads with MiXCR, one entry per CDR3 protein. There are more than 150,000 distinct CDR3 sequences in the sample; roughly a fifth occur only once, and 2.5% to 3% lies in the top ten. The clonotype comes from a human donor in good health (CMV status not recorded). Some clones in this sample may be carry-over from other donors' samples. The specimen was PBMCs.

In nucleotides, the CDR3 is TGTGCCAGCAGGCCTAATTGGTACACTGAAGCTTTCTTT. Translated, it gives CASRPNWYTEAFF. The gene calls are TRBV5-4 and TRBJ1-1; no clear D. V shed 5 bases and J shed 3 bases, with 11 bases lying between them. The CDR3 totals 13 residues. Germline V lookup: CDR1 SGHNT, CDR2 YYREEE (reference sequence).